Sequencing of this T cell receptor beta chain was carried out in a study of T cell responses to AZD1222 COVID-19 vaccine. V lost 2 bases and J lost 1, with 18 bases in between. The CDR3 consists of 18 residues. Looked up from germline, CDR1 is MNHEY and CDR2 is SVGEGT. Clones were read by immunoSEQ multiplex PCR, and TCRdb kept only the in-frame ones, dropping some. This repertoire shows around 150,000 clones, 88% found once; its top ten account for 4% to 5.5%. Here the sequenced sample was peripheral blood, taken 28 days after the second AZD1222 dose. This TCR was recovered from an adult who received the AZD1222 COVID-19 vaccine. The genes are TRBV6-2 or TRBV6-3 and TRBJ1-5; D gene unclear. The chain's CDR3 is CASSYTRGNQRSNQPQHF. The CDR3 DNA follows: TGTGCCAGCAGTTACACCCGTGGGAACCAGAGAAGCAATCAGCCCCAGCATTTT.